The rows below give T cell receptor beta chains drawn from one sample of a study of blood T cells in healthy people across ages. TCRdb reanalysed the 5' RACE reads using MiXCR and keeps one entry per CDR3 protein. The sample gives over 1.5 million distinct CDR3 sequences, about 49% of which show up once; roughly 2.1% is in the top ten. Sequenced: blood. The receptors shown here come from a woman aged 40 to 55 in good health. Both conserved end residues are part of each CDR3. A D gene is named only where the DNA matches it firmly. Clone size is not always given. Where it is, it says once, few, many or a class for expanded clones.

v_call: TRBV9
j_call: TRBJ2-1
clone_size: NA
d_call: NA
cdr3_aa: CASSGGGAAYNEQFF
cdr3_nt: TGTGCCAGCAGCGGTGGGGGGGCAGCCTACAATGAGCAGTTCTTC

v_call: TRBV6-7
j_call: TRBJ2-7
clone_size: NA
d_call: NA
cdr3_aa: CASSFSVGQIYEQYF
cdr3_nt: TGTGCCAGCAGTTTTTCCGTTGGACAAATTTACGAGCAGTACTTC

v_call: TRBV29-1
j_call: TRBJ1-5
clone_size: NA
d_call: TRBD1
cdr3_aa: CSVTTGVHQPQHF
cdr3_nt: TGCAGCGTGACCACAGGGGTGCATCAGCCCCAGCATTTT

v_call: TRBV20-1
j_call: TRBJ2-7
clone_size: few
d_call: TRBD1
cdr3_aa: CSARAGQGGEQYF
cdr3_nt: TGCAGTGCTAGAGCAGGACAGGGCGGCGAGCAGTACTTC

v_call: TRBV14
j_call: TRBJ2-1
clone_size: NA
d_call: TRBD2
cdr3_aa: CASSHPQGLAGYNEQFF
cdr3_nt: TGTGCCAGCAGCCACCCCCAAGGACTAGCGGGGTACAATGAGCAGTTCTTC

v_call: TRBV11-2
j_call: TRBJ2-3
clone_size: NA
d_call: TRBD2
cdr3_aa: CASSLGAGPSTDTQYF
cdr3_nt: TGTGCCAGCAGCTTGGGAGCGGGGCCTAGCACAGATACGCAGTATTTT

v_call: TRBV6-2/TRBV6-3
j_call: TRBJ2-5
clone_size: NA
d_call: TRBD2
cdr3_aa: CASSYSVGLAGGTEETQYF
cdr3_nt: TGTGCCAGCAGTTACTCCGTTGGACTAGCGGGGGGAACGGAAGAGACCCAGTACTTC

v_call: TRBV5-1
j_call: TRBJ1-4
clone_size: NA
d_call: NA
cdr3_aa: CASTFSGVNEKLFF
cdr3_nt: TGCGCCAGCACCTTTTCAGGGGTTAATGAAAAACTGTTTTTT

v_call: TRBV29-1
j_call: TRBJ2-1
clone_size: many
d_call: NA
cdr3_aa: CSVEALLNEQFF
cdr3_nt: TGCAGCGTTGAAGCCCTGCTCAATGAGCAGTTCTTC

v_call: TRBV20-1
j_call: TRBJ1-1
clone_size: NA
d_call: NA
cdr3_aa: CSARYRDLLHTEAFF
cdr3_nt: TGCAGTGCTAGGTATAGGGACTTGCTCCACACTGAAGCTTTCTTT

v_call: TRBV24-1
j_call: TRBJ2-5
clone_size: NA
d_call: NA
cdr3_aa: CATFPQETRYF
cdr3_nt: TGTGCCACCTTCCCTCAAGAGACCCGGTACTTC

v_call: TRBV9
j_call: TRBJ1-5
clone_size: NA
d_call: NA
cdr3_aa: CASSGNGARDQPQHF
cdr3_nt: TGTGCCAGCAGCGGAAACGGGGCGAGAGATCAGCCCCAGCATTTT

v_call: TRBV6-2/TRBV6-3
j_call: TRBJ1-4
clone_size: few
d_call: NA
cdr3_aa: CASSYGTPTNEKLFF
cdr3_nt: TGTGCTAGCAGTTACGGGACTCCAACTAATGAAAAACTGTTTTTT

v_call: TRBV4-3
j_call: TRBJ1-1
clone_size: NA
d_call: NA
cdr3_aa: CASSQGNGGTEAFF
cdr3_nt: TGCGCCAGCAGCCAAGGAAACGGCGGCACTGAAGCTTTCTTT

v_call: TRBV7-2
j_call: TRBJ1-2
clone_size: NA
d_call: TRBD1
cdr3_aa: CASLQGRANYGYTF
cdr3_nt: TGTGCCAGCTTACAGGGGAGAGCTAACTATGGCTACACCTTC

v_call: TRBV20-1
j_call: TRBJ2-7
clone_size: NA
d_call: TRBD1
cdr3_aa: CSANRQGISYEQYF
cdr3_nt: TGCAGTGCGAATCGACAGGGGATCTCCTACGAGCAGTACTTC

v_call: TRBV5-5
j_call: TRBJ2-5
clone_size: NA
d_call: NA
cdr3_aa: CASSLAVRGARETQYF
cdr3_nt: TGTGCCAGCAGCTTGGCCGTCAGGGGAGCTCGGGAGACCCAGTACTTC

v_call: TRBV7-9
j_call: TRBJ1-1
clone_size: few
d_call: NA
cdr3_aa: CASSLLVMNTEAFF
cdr3_nt: TGTGCCAGCAGCTTATTAGTGATGAACACTGAAGCTTTCTTT

v_call: TRBV4-3
j_call: TRBJ2-1
clone_size: few
d_call: TRBD2
cdr3_aa: CASSQESVASGAYNEQFF
cdr3_nt: TGCGCCAGCAGCCAAGAGTCGGTGGCTAGCGGGGCGTACAATGAGCAGTTCTTC

v_call: TRBV6-5
j_call: TRBJ2-1
clone_size: NA
d_call: TRBD2
cdr3_aa: CASRLLTPGLAGVGEQFF
cdr3_nt: TGTGCCAGCAGACTACTCACCCCGGGACTAGCGGGGGTTGGTGAGCAGTTCTTC

v_call: TRBV7-2
j_call: TRBJ2-1
clone_size: NA
d_call: TRBD2
cdr3_aa: CASSRSLSGLVYNEQFF
cdr3_nt: TGTGCCAGCAGTCGTTCCCTTAGCGGACTAGTCTACAATGAGCAGTTCTTC

v_call: TRBV28
j_call: TRBJ1-6
clone_size: NA
d_call: TRBD1
cdr3_aa: CASRSTGAGSPLHF
cdr3_nt: TGTGCCAGCAGGTCTACAGGGGCGGGCTCACCCCTCCACTTT

v_call: TRBV7-2
j_call: TRBJ2-7
clone_size: few
d_call: TRBD1
cdr3_aa: CASSVDRGLIYEQYF
cdr3_nt: TGTGCCAGCAGCGTAGACAGGGGGCTAATCTACGAGCAGTACTTC

v_call: TRBV28
j_call: TRBJ2-5
clone_size: NA
d_call: NA
cdr3_aa: CASSFLRRRGSQETQYF
cdr3_nt: TGTGCCAGCAGTTTCCTCCGGAGGAGGGGTTCGCAAGAGACCCAGTACTTC

v_call: TRBV2
j_call: TRBJ2-5
clone_size: NA
d_call: NA
cdr3_aa: CASSGQRPVQETQYF
cdr3_nt: TGTGCCAGCAGTGGTCAGCGGCCCGTTCAAGAGACCCAGTACTTC

v_call: TRBV24-1
j_call: TRBJ2-3
clone_size: NA
d_call: NA
cdr3_aa: CATSDLPYWPSPDTQYF
cdr3_nt: TGTGCCACCAGTGATTTGCCTTATTGGCCTTCGCCAGATACGCAGTATTTT

v_call: TRBV5-1
j_call: TRBJ2-1
clone_size: few
d_call: TRBD2
cdr3_aa: CASTGQGLAGGAWDEQFF
cdr3_nt: TGCGCCAGCACCGGTCAGGGACTAGCGGGGGGGGCCTGGGATGAGCAGTTCTTC

v_call: TRBV4-1
j_call: TRBJ2-7
clone_size: NA
d_call: TRBD1
cdr3_aa: CASSQLSRRQGIYEQYF
cdr3_nt: TGCGCCAGCAGCCAGCTATCTAGGCGACAGGGGATATACGAGCAGTACTTC

v_call: TRBV18
j_call: TRBJ2-3
clone_size: NA
d_call: NA
cdr3_aa: CASSPPKASTDTQYF
cdr3_nt: TGTGCCAGCTCACCACCGAAAGCTAGCACAGATACGCAGTATTTT

v_call: TRBV10-3
j_call: TRBJ2-1
clone_size: few
d_call: TRBD1
cdr3_aa: CAIRSVGQGRNEQFF
cdr3_nt: TGTGCCATCAGATCTGTGGGACAGGGCCGGAATGAGCAGTTCTTC

v_call: TRBV4-3
j_call: TRBJ1-4
clone_size: few
d_call: NA
cdr3_aa: CASSPKRGGTEKLFF
cdr3_nt: TGCGCCAGCAGCCCGAAACGGGGGGGTACCGAAAAACTGTTTTTT

v_call: TRBV6-2/TRBV6-3
j_call: TRBJ2-7
clone_size: NA
d_call: NA
cdr3_aa: CASSYSSVITNEQYF
cdr3_nt: TGTGCCAGCAGTTACTCGTCGGTAATAACCAATGAGCAGTACTTC

v_call: TRBV12-3/TRBV12-4
j_call: TRBJ1-6
clone_size: NA
d_call: NA
cdr3_aa: CASSSSGGRRNSPLHF
cdr3_nt: TGTGCCAGCAGTTCGTCTGGCGGACGGCGAAATTCACCCCTCCACTTT

v_call: TRBV9
j_call: TRBJ2-1
clone_size: NA
d_call: NA
cdr3_aa: CASSLAGRGSHEQFF
cdr3_nt: TGTGCCAGCAGCCTTGCAGGGAGGGGGTCCCATGAGCAGTTCTTC

v_call: TRBV5-5
j_call: TRBJ2-4
clone_size: NA
d_call: NA
cdr3_aa: CASSFHDAKNIQYF
cdr3_nt: TGTGCCAGCAGCTTCCACGACGCCAAAAACATTCAGTACTTC

v_call: TRBV7-9
j_call: TRBJ2-1
clone_size: NA
d_call: NA
cdr3_aa: CASSGRDSYRNEQFF
cdr3_nt: TGTGCCAGCAGCGGCCGGGACTCCTATCGTAATGAGCAGTTCTTC

v_call: TRBV29-1
j_call: TRBJ2-7
clone_size: NA
d_call: NA
cdr3_aa: CSVRPGYEQYF
cdr3_nt: TGCAGCGTTCGCCCAGGGTACGAGCAGTACTTC

v_call: TRBV6-2/TRBV6-3
j_call: TRBJ2-7
clone_size: NA
d_call: NA
cdr3_aa: CASSPLGLHEQYF
cdr3_nt: TGTGCCAGCAGCCCCTTAGGGCTCCACGAGCAGTACTTC

v_call: TRBV4-1
j_call: TRBJ2-1
clone_size: NA
d_call: NA
cdr3_aa: CASSQVWGRQDEQFF
cdr3_nt: TGCGCCAGCAGCCAAGTCTGGGGGCGCCAGGATGAGCAGTTCTTC

v_call: TRBV12-3/TRBV12-4
j_call: TRBJ2-5
clone_size: NA
d_call: TRBD2
cdr3_aa: CASILAGAVAGGGETQYF
cdr3_nt: TGTGCCAGCATCCTCGCGGGTGCTGTAGCGGGGGGAGGAGAGACCCAGTACTTC

v_call: TRBV7-2
j_call: TRBJ2-5
clone_size: NA
d_call: NA
cdr3_aa: CASSPRTGRGETQYF
cdr3_nt: TGTGCCAGCAGCCCCCGGACAGGGAGGGGGGAGACCCAGTACTTC

v_call: TRBV20-1
j_call: TRBJ2-5
clone_size: NA
d_call: TRBD2
cdr3_aa: CSARDFRTSGGYQETQYF
cdr3_nt: TGCAGTGCTAGGGACTTTAGGACTAGCGGGGGGTACCAAGAGACCCAGTACTTC

v_call: TRBV7-2
j_call: TRBJ2-5
clone_size: many
d_call: TRBD1
cdr3_aa: CASSLDRGPETQYF
cdr3_nt: TGTGCCAGCAGCTTAGACAGGGGGCCGGAGACCCAGTACTTC

v_call: TRBV7-2
j_call: TRBJ2-7
clone_size: many
d_call: NA
cdr3_aa: CASSLNPTYEQYF
cdr3_nt: TGTGCCAGCAGCTTAAACCCAACCTACGAGCAGTACTTC

v_call: TRBV2
j_call: TRBJ2-3
clone_size: NA
d_call: TRBD2
cdr3_aa: CASKFGTSGGDTDTQYF
cdr3_nt: TGTGCCAGCAAGTTTGGGACTAGCGGTGGGGACACAGATACGCAGTATTTT

v_call: TRBV5-1
j_call: TRBJ2-3
clone_size: NA
d_call: NA
cdr3_aa: CASSWGDSPSTDTQYF
cdr3_nt: TGCGCCAGCAGCTGGGGGGACAGCCCATCCACAGATACGCAGTATTTT

v_call: TRBV7-7
j_call: TRBJ2-1
clone_size: once
d_call: TRBD2
cdr3_aa: CASSSDRGTSVPSSYNEQFF
cdr3_nt: TGTGCTAGCAGTTCAGACCGCGGGACTAGCGTCCCAAGCTCCTACAATGAGCAGTTCTTC

v_call: TRBV27
j_call: TRBJ1-2
clone_size: NA
d_call: NA
cdr3_aa: CASSPYGIGYGYTF
cdr3_nt: TGTGCCAGCAGTCCGTACGGCATCGGGTATGGCTACACCTTC

v_call: TRBV10-1
j_call: TRBJ2-1
clone_size: NA
d_call: TRBD2
cdr3_aa: CASATSGGVNEQFF
cdr3_nt: TGCGCCAGCGCCACTAGCGGGGGTGTCAATGAGCAGTTCTTC

v_call: TRBV6-6
j_call: TRBJ2-1
clone_size: few
d_call: NA
cdr3_aa: CAGTTRGANEQFF
cdr3_nt: TGTGCCGGTACCACCCGGGGCGCGAATGAGCAGTTCTTC

v_call: TRBV20-1
j_call: TRBJ2-5
clone_size: few
d_call: TRBD1
cdr3_aa: CSAVGTGLKTQYF
cdr3_nt: TGCAGTGCTGTCGGGACAGGGTTAAAGACCCAGTACTTC

v_call: TRBV7-9
j_call: TRBJ2-7
clone_size: NA
d_call: TRBD1
cdr3_aa: CASSQTGGAKYF
cdr3_nt: TGTGCCAGCAGCCAGACAGGGGGCGCGAAGTACTTC

v_call: TRBV20-1
j_call: TRBJ2-3
clone_size: few
d_call: NA
cdr3_aa: CSAERVGGTDTQYF
cdr3_nt: TGCAGTGCTGAACGGGTGGGAGGCACAGATACGCAGTATTTT

v_call: TRBV29-1
j_call: TRBJ1-2
clone_size: once
d_call: NA
cdr3_aa: CSVEGAGSYGYTF
cdr3_nt: TGCAGCGTTGAAGGGGCAGGGAGTTATGGCTACACCTTC

v_call: TRBV7-9
j_call: TRBJ2-4
clone_size: NA
d_call: NA
cdr3_aa: CASSPRTRSGAKNIQYF
cdr3_nt: TGTGCCAGCAGCCCCCGAACCAGGAGTGGGGCCAAAAACATTCAGTACTTC